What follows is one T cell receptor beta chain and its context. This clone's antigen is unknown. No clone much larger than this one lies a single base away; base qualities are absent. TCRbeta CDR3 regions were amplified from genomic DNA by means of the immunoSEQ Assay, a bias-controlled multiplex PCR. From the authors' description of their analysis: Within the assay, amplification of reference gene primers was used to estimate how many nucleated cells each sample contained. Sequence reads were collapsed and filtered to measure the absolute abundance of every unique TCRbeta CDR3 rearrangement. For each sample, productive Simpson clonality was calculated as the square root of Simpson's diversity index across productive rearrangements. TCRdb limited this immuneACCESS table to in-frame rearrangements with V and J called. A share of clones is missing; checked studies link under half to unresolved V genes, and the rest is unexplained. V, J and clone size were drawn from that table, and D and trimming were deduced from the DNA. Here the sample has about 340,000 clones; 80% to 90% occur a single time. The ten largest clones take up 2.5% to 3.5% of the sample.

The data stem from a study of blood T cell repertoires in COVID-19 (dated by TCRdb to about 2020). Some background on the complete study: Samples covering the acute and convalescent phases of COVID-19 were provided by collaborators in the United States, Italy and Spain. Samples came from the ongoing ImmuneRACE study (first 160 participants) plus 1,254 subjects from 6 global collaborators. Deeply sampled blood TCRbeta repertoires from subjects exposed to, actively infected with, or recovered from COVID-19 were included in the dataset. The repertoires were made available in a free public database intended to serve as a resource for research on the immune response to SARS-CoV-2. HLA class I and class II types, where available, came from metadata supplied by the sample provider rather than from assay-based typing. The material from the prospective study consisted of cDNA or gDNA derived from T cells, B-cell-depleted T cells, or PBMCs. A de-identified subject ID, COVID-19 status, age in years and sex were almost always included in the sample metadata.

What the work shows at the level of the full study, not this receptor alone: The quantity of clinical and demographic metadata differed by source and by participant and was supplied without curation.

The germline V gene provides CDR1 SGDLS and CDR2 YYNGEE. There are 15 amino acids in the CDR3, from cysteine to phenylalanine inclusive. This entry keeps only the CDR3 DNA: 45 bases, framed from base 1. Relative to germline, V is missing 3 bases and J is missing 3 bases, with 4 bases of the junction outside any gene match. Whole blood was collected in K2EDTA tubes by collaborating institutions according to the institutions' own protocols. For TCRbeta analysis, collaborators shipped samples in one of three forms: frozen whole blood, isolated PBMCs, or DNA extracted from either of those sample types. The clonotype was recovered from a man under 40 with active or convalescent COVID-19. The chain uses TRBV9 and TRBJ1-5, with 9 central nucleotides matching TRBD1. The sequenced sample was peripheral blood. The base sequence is TGTGCCAGCAGCGCCGGGACAGGGAACAATCAGCCCCAGCATTTT. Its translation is CASSAGTGNNQPQHF.